Listed below are T cell receptor beta chains from one sample, sequenced in a study of T cell repertoires in cytomegalovirus infection. TCRdb re-derived calls from the reads in MiXCR, one entry per CDR3 protein. This table has approximately 700,000 distinct CDR3 sequences, approximately 34% appearing once. The sequenced material came from PBMCs. These receptors were obtained from a human donor in good health (CMV status not recorded). Some clones in this sample may be carry-over from other donors' samples. Both conserved end residues are part of each CDR3. The order of the fields is D gene, J gene, V gene, clone size, CDR3 protein, CDR3 DNA. A D gene is named only where the DNA matches it firmly. Clone sizes are given selectively: once, few, many, or a class where the clone is expanded.

D: NA
J: TRBJ1-3
V: TRBV10-3
size: many
CDR3: CAISESGVTSGNTIYF
DNA: TGTGCCATCAGTGAGTCAGGGGTCACCTCTGGAAACACCATATATTTT

D: TRBD2
J: TRBJ2-2
V: TRBV7-2
size: few
CDR3: CASRKAGLAGGRFDTGELFF
DNA: TGTGCCAGCAGAAAAGCGGGACTAGCGGGAGGGCGGTTTGACACCGGGGAGCTGTTTTTT

D: NA
J: TRBJ1-5
V: TRBV6-1
size: many
CDR3: CASSPTGYSNQPQHF
DNA: TGTGCCAGCAGCCCTACCGGATATAGCAATCAGCCCCAGCATTTT

D: NA
J: TRBJ1-5
V: TRBV12-3/TRBV12-4
size: few
CDR3: CASSLGAPENQPQHF
DNA: TGTGCCAGCAGTTTAGGGGCCCCAGAGAATCAGCCCCAGCATTTT

D: NA
J: TRBJ2-3
V: TRBV7-6
size: NA
CDR3: CASSLPLAVGTDTQYF
DNA: TGTGCCAGCAGCTTACCTCTAGCCGTAGGAACAGATACGCAGTATTTT

D: NA
J: TRBJ1-5
V: TRBV6-1
size: few
CDR3: CASSEIVSNQPQHF
DNA: TGTGCCAGCAGTGAAATCGTTAGCAATCAGCCCCAGCATTTT

D: NA
J: TRBJ1-4
V: TRBV7-9
size: NA
CDR3: CASSPEARSNEKLFF
DNA: TGTGCCAGCAGCCCAGAGGCACGGAGTAATGAAAAACTGTTTTTT

D: NA
J: TRBJ1-2
V: TRBV19
size: few
CDR3: CASLDRDTPRNGYTF
DNA: TGTGCCAGTCTGGACCGGGACACCCCTAGGAATGGCTACACCTTC

D: NA
J: TRBJ1-2
V: TRBV14
size: NA
CDR3: CASSQAGGGYTF
DNA: TGTGCCAGCAGCCAAGCGGGGGGCGGCTACACCTTC

D: NA
J: TRBJ2-7
V: TRBV7-2
size: many
CDR3: CASSLDGPAYEQYF
DNA: TGTGCCAGCAGCTTAGATGGCCCAGCCTACGAGCAGTACTTC

D: TRBD1
J: TRBJ2-1
V: TRBV10-1
size: NA
CDR3: CDSSGTGPGEQFF
DNA: TGCGACAGCAGTGGGACAGGGCCTGGGGAGCAGTTCTTC

D: NA
J: TRBJ2-1
V: TRBV7-2
size: NA
CDR3: CASSPGSGFNEQFF
DNA: TGTGCCAGCAGCCCGGGGTCGGGATTCAATGAGCAGTTCTTC

D: NA
J: TRBJ2-7
V: TRBV6-1
size: few
CDR3: CASRTTEYEQYF
DNA: TGTGCCAGCAGAACGACAGAATACGAGCAGTACTTC

D: NA
J: TRBJ2-1
V: TRBV28
size: NA
CDR3: CASSPPLSYNEQFF
DNA: TGTGCCAGCAGCCCCCCGCTCTCCTACAATGAGCAGTTCTTC

D: TRBD1
J: TRBJ2-3
V: TRBV10-3
size: NA
CDR3: CAAQLTGGSTDTQYF
DNA: TGTGCCGCGCAACTGACAGGGGGAAGCACAGATACGCAGTATTTT

D: NA
J: TRBJ2-2
V: TRBV7-8
size: NA
CDR3: CASSLTFGFSGELFF
DNA: TGTGCCAGCAGCTTAACGTTCGGGTTTAGCGGGGAGCTGTTTTTT

D: TRBD1
J: TRBJ1-2
V: TRBV15
size: NA
CDR3: CATSRTGDGGYTF
DNA: TGTGCCACCAGCAGGACAGGGGATGGTGGCTACACCTTC

D: TRBD2
J: TRBJ2-1
V: TRBV25-1
size: NA
CDR3: CASSGSGSIDEQFF
DNA: TGTGCCAGCAGTGGTAGCGGGAGTATCGATGAGCAGTTCTTC

D: NA
J: TRBJ1-3
V: TRBV6-1
size: NA
CDR3: CASSGSGRSGNTIYF
DNA: TGTGCCAGCAGTGGGTCGGGTCGCTCTGGAAACACCATATATTTT

D: TRBD1
J: TRBJ2-3
V: TRBV25-1
size: NA
CDR3: CASSDGYKGQSTDTQYF
DNA: TGTGCCAGCAGTGACGGCTATAAGGGACAGAGCACAGATACGCAGTATTTT

D: NA
J: TRBJ2-1
V: TRBV7-8
size: many
CDR3: CASTITWSSYNEQFF
DNA: TGTGCCAGCACCATTACATGGAGCTCCTACAATGAGCAGTTCTTC

D: NA
J: TRBJ2-7
V: TRBV19
size: NA
CDR3: CASSPRRGLSPYYEQYF
DNA: TGTGCCAGTAGCCCTCGAAGGGGTTTATCCCCCTACTACGAGCAGTACTTC

D: NA
J: TRBJ2-2
V: TRBV7-2
size: many
CDR3: CASSLDLLVSFTGELFF
DNA: TGTGCCAGCAGCTTGGACCTTCTAGTTAGTTTCACCGGGGAGCTGTTTTTT

D: NA
J: TRBJ2-5
V: TRBV27
size: NA
CDR3: CASSFAGVGETQYF
DNA: TGTGCCAGCAGTTTTGCAGGGGTGGGAGAGACCCAGTACTTC

D: NA
J: TRBJ1-1
V: TRBV3-1
size: NA
CDR3: CASSQVGGKTEAFF
DNA: TGTGCCAGCAGCCAAGTGGGCGGGAAAACTGAAGCTTTCTTT

D: NA
J: TRBJ2-7
V: TRBV12-3/TRBV12-4
size: many
CDR3: CASSSNGGRGRYEQYF
DNA: TGTGCCAGCAGTTCCAACGGGGGGAGGGGGCGATACGAGCAGTACTTC

D: NA
J: TRBJ2-4
V: TRBV5-1
size: NA
CDR3: CASNEGGTKNIQYF
DNA: TGCGCCAGCAACGAGGGAGGAACAAAAAACATTCAGTACTTC

D: TRBD1
J: TRBJ1-3
V: TRBV7-8
size: few
CDR3: CASSLGQGASGNTIYF
DNA: TGTGCCAGCAGCTTGGGACAGGGAGCTTCCGGAAACACCATATATTTT

D: NA
J: TRBJ2-5
V: TRBV19
size: few
CDR3: CASKPGLTQETQYF
DNA: TGTGCCAGTAAACCCGGACTAACGCAAGAGACCCAGTACTTC

D: NA
J: TRBJ1-2
V: TRBV7-9
size: NA
CDR3: CASSLGAGIVGGYTF
DNA: TGTGCCAGCAGCTTAGGCGCCGGGATTGTGGGAGGCTACACCTTC

D: TRBD1
J: TRBJ2-7
V: TRBV11-2
size: NA
CDR3: CASSPQTGTEQYF
DNA: TGTGCCAGCAGCCCCCAGACAGGGACCGAGCAGTACTTC

D: NA
J: TRBJ2-5
V: TRBV28
size: NA
CDR3: CASSKPPREYKRTQYF
DNA: TGTGCCAGCAGTAAGCCCCCTAGAGAATACAAGAGAACCCAGTACTTC

D: NA
J: TRBJ2-7
V: TRBV7-2
size: few
CDR3: CASSLVAGRGNEQYF
DNA: TGTGCCAGCAGCTTAGTCGCAGGGAGAGGGAACGAGCAGTACTTC

D: NA
J: TRBJ1-2
V: TRBV7-2
size: NA
CDR3: CASSQRNYGYTF
DNA: TGTGCCAGCAGCCAACGGAACTATGGCTACACCTTC

D: TRBD1
J: TRBJ1-1
V: TRBV7-2
size: NA
CDR3: CASSLVNRGRTEAFF
DNA: TGTGCCAGCAGCTTAGTCAACAGGGGGCGAACTGAAGCTTTCTTT